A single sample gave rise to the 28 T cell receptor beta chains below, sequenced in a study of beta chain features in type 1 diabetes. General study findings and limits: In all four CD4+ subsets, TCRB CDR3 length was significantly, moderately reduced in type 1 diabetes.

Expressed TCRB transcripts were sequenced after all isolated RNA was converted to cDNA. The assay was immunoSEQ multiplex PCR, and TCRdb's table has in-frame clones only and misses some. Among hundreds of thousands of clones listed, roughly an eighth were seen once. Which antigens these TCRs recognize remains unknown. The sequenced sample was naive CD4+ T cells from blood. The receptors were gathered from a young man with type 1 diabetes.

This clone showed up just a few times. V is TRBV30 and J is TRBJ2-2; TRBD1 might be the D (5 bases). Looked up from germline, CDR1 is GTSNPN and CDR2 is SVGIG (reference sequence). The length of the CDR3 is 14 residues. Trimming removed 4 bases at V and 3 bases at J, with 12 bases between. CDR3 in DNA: TGTGCCTGGATGCTACGCAGGGACACCGGGGAGCTGTTTTTT. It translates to CAWMLRRDTGELFF. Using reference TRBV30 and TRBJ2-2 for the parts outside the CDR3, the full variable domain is SQTIHQWPATLVQPVGSPLSLECTVEGTSNPNLYWYRQAAGRGLQLLFYSVGIGQISSEVPQNLSASRPQDRQFILSSKKLLLSDSGFYLCAWMLRRDTGELFFGEGSRLTVL.

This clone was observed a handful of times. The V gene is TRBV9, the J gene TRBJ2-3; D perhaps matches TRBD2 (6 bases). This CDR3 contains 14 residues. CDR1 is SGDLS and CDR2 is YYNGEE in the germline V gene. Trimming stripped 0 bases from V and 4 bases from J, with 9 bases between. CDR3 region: CASSVASVADTQYF. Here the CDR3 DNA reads TGTGCCAGCAGCGTAGCTAGCGTCGCAGATACGCAGTATTTT.

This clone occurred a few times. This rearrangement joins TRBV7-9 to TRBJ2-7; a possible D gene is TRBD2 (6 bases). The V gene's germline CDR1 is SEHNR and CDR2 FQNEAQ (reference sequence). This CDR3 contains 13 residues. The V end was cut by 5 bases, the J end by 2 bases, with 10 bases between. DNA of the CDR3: TGTGCCAGCAGCCGGGACTCCCCCTACGAGCAGTACTTC. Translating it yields CASSRDSPYEQYF.

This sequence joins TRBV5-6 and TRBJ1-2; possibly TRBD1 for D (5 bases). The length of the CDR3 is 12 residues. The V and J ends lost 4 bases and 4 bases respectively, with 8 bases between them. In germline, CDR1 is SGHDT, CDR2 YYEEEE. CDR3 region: CASSDRFYGYTF. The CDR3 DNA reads TGTGCCAGCAGCGACAGATTCTATGGCTACACCTTC.

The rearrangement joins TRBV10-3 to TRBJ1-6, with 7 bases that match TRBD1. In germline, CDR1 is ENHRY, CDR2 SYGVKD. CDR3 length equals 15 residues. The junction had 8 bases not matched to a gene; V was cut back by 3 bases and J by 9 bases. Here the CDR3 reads CAISERKGARSPLHF. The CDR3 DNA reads TGTGCCATCAGTGAAAGAAAGGGGGCGCGTTCACCCCTCCACTTT.

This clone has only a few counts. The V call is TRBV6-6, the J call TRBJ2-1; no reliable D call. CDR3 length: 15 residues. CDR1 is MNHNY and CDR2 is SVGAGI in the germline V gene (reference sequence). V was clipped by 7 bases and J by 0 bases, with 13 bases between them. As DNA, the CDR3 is TGTGCCAGCATCCAAGGGCGTAGCTCCTACAATGAGCAGTTCTTC. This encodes CASIQGRSSYNEQFF.

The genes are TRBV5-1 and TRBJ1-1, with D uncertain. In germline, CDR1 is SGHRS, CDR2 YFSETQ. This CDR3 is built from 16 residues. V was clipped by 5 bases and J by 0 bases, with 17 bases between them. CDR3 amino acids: CASRPSGRVMNTEAFF. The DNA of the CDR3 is TGCGCCAGCAGGCCCTCGGGCCGAGTGATGAACACTGAAGCTTTCTTT.

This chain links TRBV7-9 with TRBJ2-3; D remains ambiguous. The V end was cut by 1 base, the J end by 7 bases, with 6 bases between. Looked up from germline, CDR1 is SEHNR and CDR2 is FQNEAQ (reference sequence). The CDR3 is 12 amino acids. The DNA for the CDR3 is TGTGCCAGCAGCTTAGTACTCAATACGCAGTATTTT. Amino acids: CASSLVLNTQYF.

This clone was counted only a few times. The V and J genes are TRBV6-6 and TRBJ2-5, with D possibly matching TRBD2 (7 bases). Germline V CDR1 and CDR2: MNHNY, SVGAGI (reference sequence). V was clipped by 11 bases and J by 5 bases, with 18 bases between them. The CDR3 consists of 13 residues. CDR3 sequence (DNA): TGTGCCCACCGCCGGGGGGCTAGGGAGACCCAGTACTTC. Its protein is CAHRRGARETQYF.

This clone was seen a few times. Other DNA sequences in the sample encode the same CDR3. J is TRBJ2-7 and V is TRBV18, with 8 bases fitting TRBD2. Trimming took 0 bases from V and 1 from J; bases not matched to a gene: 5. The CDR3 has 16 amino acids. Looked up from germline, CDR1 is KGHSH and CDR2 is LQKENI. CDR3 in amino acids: CASSPPGLAGSYEQYF. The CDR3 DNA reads TGTGCCAGCTCACCACCCGGATTAGCGGGGTCCTACGAGCAGTACTTC.

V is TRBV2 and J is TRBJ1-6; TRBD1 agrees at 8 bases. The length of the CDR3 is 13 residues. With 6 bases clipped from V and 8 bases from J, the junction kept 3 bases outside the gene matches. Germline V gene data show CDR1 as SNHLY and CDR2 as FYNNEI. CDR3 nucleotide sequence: TGTGCCAGCAGGGACAGGGTTTATTCACCCCTCCACTTT. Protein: CASRDRVYSPLHF.

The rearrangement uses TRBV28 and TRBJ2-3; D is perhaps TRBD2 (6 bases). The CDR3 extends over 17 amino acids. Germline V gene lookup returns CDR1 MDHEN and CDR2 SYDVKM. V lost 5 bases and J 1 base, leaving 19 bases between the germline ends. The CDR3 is CASSLHPGGEGTDTQYF. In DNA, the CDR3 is TGTGCCAGCAGTCTTCACCCCGGCGGGGAGGGCACAGATACGCAGTATTTT. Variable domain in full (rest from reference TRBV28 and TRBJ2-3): DVKVTQSSRYLVKRTGEKVFLECVQDMDHENMFWYRQDPGLGLRLIYFSYDVKMKEKGDIPEGYSVSREKKERFSLILESASTNQTSMYLCASSLHPGGEGTDTQYFGPGTRLTVL.

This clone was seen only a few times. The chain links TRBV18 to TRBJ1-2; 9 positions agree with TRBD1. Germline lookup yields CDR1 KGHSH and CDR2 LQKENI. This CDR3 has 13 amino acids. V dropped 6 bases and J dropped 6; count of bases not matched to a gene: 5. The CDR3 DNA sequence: TGTGCCAGCTCCATTGGACAGGGGAATGGCTACACCTTC. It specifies CASSIGQGNGYTF.

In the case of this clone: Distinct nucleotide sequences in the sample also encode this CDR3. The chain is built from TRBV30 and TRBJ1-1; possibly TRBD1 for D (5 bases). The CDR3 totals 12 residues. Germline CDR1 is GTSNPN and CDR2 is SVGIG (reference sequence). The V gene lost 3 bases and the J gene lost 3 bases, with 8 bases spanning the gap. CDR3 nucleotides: TGTGCCTGGAGCCGGGGGGACACTGAAGCTTTCTTT. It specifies CAWSRGDTEAFF. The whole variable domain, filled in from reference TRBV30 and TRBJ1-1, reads SQTIHQWPATLVQPVGSPLSLECTVEGTSNPNLYWYRQAAGRGLQLLFYSVGIGQISSEVPQNLSASRPQDRQFILSSKKLLLSDSGFYLCAWSRGDTEAFFGQGTRLTVV.

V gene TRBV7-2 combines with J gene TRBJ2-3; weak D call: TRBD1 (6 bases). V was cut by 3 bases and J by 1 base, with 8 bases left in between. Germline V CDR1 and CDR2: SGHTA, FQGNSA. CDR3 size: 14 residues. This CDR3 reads CASSFSGGTDTQYF. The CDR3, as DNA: TGTGCCAGCAGCTTCTCAGGGGGCACAGATACGCAGTATTTT.

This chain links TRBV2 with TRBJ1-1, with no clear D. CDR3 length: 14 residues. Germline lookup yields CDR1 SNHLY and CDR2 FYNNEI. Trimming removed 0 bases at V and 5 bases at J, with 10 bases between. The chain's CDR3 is CASSEAVEWTEAFF. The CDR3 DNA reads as TGTGCCAGCAGTGAAGCGGTCGAGTGGACTGAAGCTTTCTTT.

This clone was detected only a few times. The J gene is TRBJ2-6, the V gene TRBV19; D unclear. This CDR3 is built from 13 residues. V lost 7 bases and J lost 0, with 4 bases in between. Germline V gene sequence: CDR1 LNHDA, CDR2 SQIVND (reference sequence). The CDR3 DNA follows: TGTGCCAGTACCCACTCTGGGGCCAACGTCCTGACTTTC. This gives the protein CASTHSGANVLTF.

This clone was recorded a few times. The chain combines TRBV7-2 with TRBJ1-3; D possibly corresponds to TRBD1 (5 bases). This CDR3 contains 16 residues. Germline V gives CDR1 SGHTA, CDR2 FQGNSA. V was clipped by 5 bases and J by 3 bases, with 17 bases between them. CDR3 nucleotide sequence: TGTGCCAGCAGCCCCCTAGGGGTTCTCGGTGGAAACACCATATATTTT. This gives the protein CASSPLGVLGGNTIYF.

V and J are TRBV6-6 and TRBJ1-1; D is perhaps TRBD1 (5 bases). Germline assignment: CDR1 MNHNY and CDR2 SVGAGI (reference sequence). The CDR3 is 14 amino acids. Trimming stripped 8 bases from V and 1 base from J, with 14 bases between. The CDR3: CASQGSDRNTEAFF. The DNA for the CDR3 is TGTGCCAGCCAGGGATCAGACCGGAACACTGAAGCTTTCTTT.

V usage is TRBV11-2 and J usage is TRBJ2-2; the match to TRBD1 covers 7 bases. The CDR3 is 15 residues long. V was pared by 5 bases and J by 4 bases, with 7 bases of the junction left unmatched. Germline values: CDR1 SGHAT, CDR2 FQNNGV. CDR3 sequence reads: CASSPWDRSTGELFF. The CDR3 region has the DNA TGTGCCAGCAGCCCATGGGACAGATCCACCGGGGAGCTGTTTTTT.

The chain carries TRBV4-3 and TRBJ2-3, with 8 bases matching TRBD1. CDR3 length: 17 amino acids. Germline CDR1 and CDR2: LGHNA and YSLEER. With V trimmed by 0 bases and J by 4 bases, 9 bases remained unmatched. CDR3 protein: CASSQDGGTGPADTQYF. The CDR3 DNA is TGCGCCAGCAGCCAAGATGGTGGGACAGGTCCCGCAGATACGCAGTATTTT.

The CDR3 DNA is TGTGCCAGCAGTGACGACAGGGGACTATCACCCCTCCACTTT. This codes for CASSDDRGLSPLHF. V usage is TRBV6-1 and J usage is TRBJ1-6; 8 bases agree with TRBD1. The V gene's germline CDR1 is MNHNS and CDR2 SASEGT. V lost 3 bases and J lost 10; bases outside the gene matches: 5. The CDR3 is 14 amino acids.

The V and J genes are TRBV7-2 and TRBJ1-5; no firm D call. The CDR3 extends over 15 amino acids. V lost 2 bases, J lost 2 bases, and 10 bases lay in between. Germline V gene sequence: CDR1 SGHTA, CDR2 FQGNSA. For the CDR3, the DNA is TGTGCCAGCAGCTTACGATCGGTGGGCAATCAGCCCCAGCATTTT. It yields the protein CASSLRSVGNQPQHF.

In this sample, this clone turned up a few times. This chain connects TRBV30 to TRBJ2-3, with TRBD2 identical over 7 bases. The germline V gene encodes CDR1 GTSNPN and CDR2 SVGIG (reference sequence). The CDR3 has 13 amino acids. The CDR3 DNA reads TGTGCATATGAAGCGGGGTTCGCAGATACGCAGTATTTT. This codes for CAYEAGFADTQYF.

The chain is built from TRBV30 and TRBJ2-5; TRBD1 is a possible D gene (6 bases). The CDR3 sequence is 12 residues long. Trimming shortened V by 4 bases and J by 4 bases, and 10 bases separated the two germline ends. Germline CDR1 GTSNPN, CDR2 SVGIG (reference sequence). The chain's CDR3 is CAWTGGLETQYF. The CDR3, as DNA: TGTGCCTGGACTGGGGGCCTAGAGACCCAGTACTTC. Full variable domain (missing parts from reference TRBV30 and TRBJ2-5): SQTIHQWPATLVQPVGSPLSLECTVEGTSNPNLYWYRQAAGRGLQLLFYSVGIGQISSEVPQNLSASRPQDRQFILSSKKLLLSDSGFYLCAWTGGLETQYFGPGTRLLVL.

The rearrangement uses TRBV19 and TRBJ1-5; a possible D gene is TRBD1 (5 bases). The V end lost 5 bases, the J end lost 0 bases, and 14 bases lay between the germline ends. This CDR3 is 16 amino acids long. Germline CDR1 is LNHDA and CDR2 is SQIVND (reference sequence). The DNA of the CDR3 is TGTGCCAGTAGTCCCTGGGGGGGTTTTAGCAATCAGCCCCAGCATTTT. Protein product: CASSPWGGFSNQPQHF.

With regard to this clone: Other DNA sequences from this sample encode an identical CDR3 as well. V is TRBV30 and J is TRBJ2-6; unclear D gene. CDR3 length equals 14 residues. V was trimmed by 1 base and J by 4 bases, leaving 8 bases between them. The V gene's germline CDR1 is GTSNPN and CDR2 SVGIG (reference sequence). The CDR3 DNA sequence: TGTGCCTGGAGTGATGGGTCGGGGGCCAACGTCCTGACTTTC. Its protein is CAWSDGSGANVLTF.

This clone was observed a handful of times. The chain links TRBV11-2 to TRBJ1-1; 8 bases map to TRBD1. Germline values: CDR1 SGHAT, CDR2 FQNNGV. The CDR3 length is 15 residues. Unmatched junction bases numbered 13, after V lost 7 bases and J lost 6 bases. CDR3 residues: CASIPIYRGKAEAFF. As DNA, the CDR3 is TGTGCCAGCATACCCATCTACAGGGGGAAAGCTGAAGCTTTCTTT.